This T cell receptor (beta chain) comes out of a study of graft-versus-host responses after intestinal transplantation. Study-wide context: Transplant recipients had multivisceral, liver-intestinal, or isolated intestinal grafts. Study-wide points: GvH clones were identified in recipient marrow, with some first appearing in ileum or blood. Individuals who had graft-donor T cell macrochimerism had allografts that showed high graft-versus-host to host-versus-graft clonal ratios.

The CDR3 loop spans 13 amino acids. Germline CDR1 reads KGHSH; CDR2 reads LQKENI. Trimming pared 5 bases from V and 5 bases from J, leaving 13 bases between. Points on this clone: Antigen specificity is unknown.

The protocol was immunoSEQ multiplex PCR, while the TCRdb copy is restricted to in-frame clones and leaves out a portion. The sample yields approximately 89,000 clones, 85% to 95% seen once. Sequencing used unstimulated CD8+ T cells sorted from spleen or lymph node cells, obtained before transplant. The rearrangement uses TRBV18 and TRBJ2-7, with D possibly matching TRBD1 (6 bases). The TCR originated in a human donor who was the organ donor for an intestinal transplant. For the CDR3, the DNA is TGTGCCAGCTCAGTTGGGACAACTGACGAGCAGTACTTC. Encoded protein: CASSVGTTDEQYF.